These 26 T cell receptor beta chains were all obtained from the same sample, sequenced in a study of blood T cell repertoires in COVID-19. Generated by immunoSEQ multiplex PCR, the TCRdb table keeps only in-frame clones and is missing some. The sample yields over 110,000 clones, around 88% seen once. The sample comprised peripheral blood. These receptors were obtained from a human donor in a cohort sampled during active COVID-19.

This clone appeared a single time. This chain joins TRBV28 and TRBJ2-7, with TRBD1 as a possible D gene (6 bases). CDR3 length: 14 residues. V was cut by 5 bases and J by 2 bases, with 13 bases left in between. Germline loops: CDR1 MDHEN, CDR2 SYDVKM. The CDR3 DNA reads as TGTGCCAGCAGTCAAGCACAGGGAGCCTACGAGCAGTACTTC. This encodes CASSQAQGAYEQYF.

This clone was observed a single time. The chain carries TRBV7-7 and TRBJ2-5; TRBD1 aligns across 9 bases. The germline V gene encodes CDR1 SSHAT and CDR2 FNYEAQ (reference sequence). V dropped 5 bases and J dropped 3; count of bases not matched to a gene: 7. The CDR3 extends over 15 amino acids. The CDR3 is CASSTGQGIEETQYF. The CDR3 DNA is TGTGCCAGCAGCACGGGACAGGGTATCGAAGAGACCCAGTACTTC.

The rearrangement uses TRBV7-8 and TRBJ2-5; 8 bases line up with TRBD2. The V gene's germline CDR1 is SGHVS and CDR2 FQNEAQ. CDR3 size: 19 residues. Trimming cost V 0 bases and J 0 bases; bases outside gene matches: 12. The chain's CDR3 is CASSLALDSGERHQETQYF. CDR3 nucleotides: TGTGCCAGCAGCTTAGCGCTGGATAGCGGGGAGAGACACCAAGAGACCCAGTACTTC.

The genes are TRBV11-3 and TRBJ2-7; a possible D gene is TRBD2 (7 bases). Trimming shortened V by 1 base and J by 2 bases, and 9 bases separated the two germline ends. This CDR3 has 14 residues. Germline assignment: CDR1 SGHNT and CDR2 YENEEA. The CDR3 DNA reads TGTGCCAGCAGCTTAGGGGAGGGGGCCTACGAGCAGTACTTC. Translating it yields CASSLGEGAYEQYF. Based on the CDR3 plus reference TRBV11-3 and TRBJ2-7, the full variable domain is EAGVVQSPRYKIIEKKQPVAFWCNPISGHNTLYWYLQNLGQGPELLIRYENEEAVDDSQLPKDRFSAERLKGVDSTLKIQPAELGDSAVYLCASSLGEGAYEQYFGPGTRLTVT.

The chain has TRBV7-7 and TRBJ2-5, with D perhaps matching TRBD1 (6 bases). Trimming took 5 bases from V and 4 from J, leaving 23 bases between them. The CDR3 is 17 amino acids. CDR1 is SSHAT and CDR2 is FNYEAQ in the germline V gene (reference sequence). In DNA form, the CDR3 reads TGTGCCAGCAGCCCCCTCGCAGGGGTATATTTGGGAGAGACCCAGTACTTC. It specifies CASSPLAGVYLGETQYF.

This clone showed up just once. V usage is TRBV15 and J usage is TRBJ2-2; TRBD1 agrees at 9 bases. From germline, CDR1 is LNHNV and CDR2 YYDKDF (reference sequence). This CDR3 has 19 residues. Trimming removed 0 bases from V and 1 base from J; junction bases left unmatched: 9. CDR3 sequence: CATSRDYRGQLMNTGELFF. DNA for the CDR3: TGTGCCACCAGCAGAGACTACAGGGGGCAACTGATGAACACCGGGGAGCTGTTTTTT.

V is TRBV6-4 and J is TRBJ2-1; perhaps TRBD1 as D (5 bases). CDR3 size: 13 residues. Germline V gene lookup returns CDR1 MRHNA and CDR2 SNTAGT. With 4 bases removed from V and 4 bases from J, the gap between germline ends came to 8 bases. CDR3 protein: CASSVGPYNEQFF. Written as DNA, the CDR3 is TGTGCCAGCAGTGTGGGGCCTTACAATGAGCAGTTCTTC.

The chain recombines TRBV5-5 with TRBJ2-5, with D possibly being TRBD1 (6 bases). Germline V gene data show CDR1 as SGHKS and CDR2 as YYEKEE (reference sequence). V lost 4 bases and J lost 4, with 8 bases in between. This CDR3 region has 12 residues. CDR3 loop: CASSRQAETQYF. The DNA of the CDR3 is TGTGCCAGCAGCCGACAGGCAGAGACCCAGTACTTC.

The chain carries TRBV24-1 and TRBJ2-2; D perhaps matches TRBD1 (5 bases). CDR1 is KGHDR and CDR2 is SFDVKD in the germline V gene. The V gene lost 5 bases and the J gene lost 6 bases, with 15 bases spanning the gap. The CDR3 covers 15 residues. CDR3 nucleotides: TGTGCCACCAGTGTCCCGCAGACAGAACCCGGGGAGCTGTTTTTT. Encoded protein: CATSVPQTEPGELFF.

V is TRBV19 and J is TRBJ1-2; the match to TRBD1 covers 7 bases. After removal of 5 bases from V and 8 bases from J, the junction contained 5 bases not matched to a gene. The CDR3 loop spans 12 amino acids. From germline, CDR1 is LNHDA and CDR2 SQIVND (reference sequence). The CDR3 nucleotides read TGTGCCAGTAGTCCCCGGGACAGAGGCTACACCTTC. This codes for CASSPRDRGYTF.

This sequence joins TRBV11-2 and TRBJ2-1; no clear D. V lost 4 bases to trimming and J lost 10 bases, with 17 bases between them. CDR1 is SGHAT, CDR2 FQNNGV, per germline. This CDR3 region has 14 residues. The DNA for the CDR3 is TGTGCCAGCAGCTCCTGGCGGCGGCCTGCCGAGCAGTTCTTC. Protein product: CASSSWRRPAEQFF.

The chain has TRBV4-2 and TRBJ2-1; TRBD2 is a possible D gene (5 bases). The CDR3 extends over 17 amino acids. Germline CDR1 LGHNA, CDR2 YNFKEQ. The V end was cut by 0 bases, the J end by 6 bases, with 18 bases between. The DNA for the CDR3 is TGTGCCAGCAGCCAAGAGAGGGCCTCCCTATTCTTCAATGAGCAGTTCTTC. Its protein is CASSQERASLFFNEQFF.

The gene calls are TRBV5-3 and TRBJ1-2; D might be TRBD1 (6 bases). TRBV5-3 counts as an open reading frame of uncertain function. V was cut by 5 bases and J by 2 bases, with 13 bases left in between. CDR3 size: 14 residues. CDR3: CARRHGQWNYGYTF. For the CDR3, the DNA is TGTGCCAGAAGACACGGACAGTGGAACTATGGCTACACCTTC.

The chain uses TRBV3-1 (or the pseudogene TRBV3-2) and TRBJ1-5, with D maybe TRBD1 (5 bases). The ends were cut back, 4 bases at V and 6 bases at J, with 22 bases in the middle. The CDR3 has 17 residues. From germline, CDR1 is LGHDT and CDR2 YNNKEL (reference sequence). CDR3 in DNA: TGTGCCAGCAGCCCGGGACGGCGGGGGAGCATGTTTCAGCCCCAGCATTTT. Protein: CASSPGRRGSMFQPQHF.

This chain joins TRBV7-9 and TRBJ1-2, with 9 bases aligning to TRBD1. CDR3 length: 16 residues. Per the germline V gene, CDR1 is SEHNR and CDR2 is FQNEAQ (reference sequence). V dropped 4 bases and J dropped 3; count of bases not matched to a gene: 9. Here the CDR3 DNA reads TGTGCCAGCAGCTCATTACCGGGACAGGGATACTATGGCTACACCTTC. Residues: CASSSLPGQGYYGYTF. Drawing the rest from reference TRBV7-9 and TRBJ1-2, the complete variable domain is DTGVSQNPRHKITKRGQNVTFRCDPISEHNRLYWYRQTLGQGPEFLTYFQNEAQLEKSRLLSDRFSAERPKGSFSTLEIQRTEQGDSAMYLCASSSLPGQGYYGYTFGSGTRLTVV.

The sample holds one count of this clone. The CDR3 DNA sequence: TGTGCCAGCAGAGGTTCCCCGGGACAGGGGAACGAGCAGTACTTC. Its translation: CASRGSPGQGNEQYF. This chain links TRBV25-1 with TRBJ2-7, with TRBD1 matching over 10 bases. The ends lost 6 bases at V and 5 bases at J; junction bases unmatched: 10. The CDR3 is 15 amino acids. The germline V gene encodes CDR1 MGHDK and CDR2 SYGVNS.

The chain joins TRBV27 to TRBJ2-7, with D maybe TRBD2 (6 bases). CDR3 length: 13 amino acids. Germline CDR1 and CDR2: MNHEY and SMNVEV (reference sequence). Trimming shortened V by 6 bases and J by 4 bases, and 13 bases separated the two germline ends. The CDR3 sequence: CASSHGGAYEQYF. CDR3 DNA sequence: TGTGCCAGCAGCCACGGAGGGGCTTACGAGCAGTACTTC.

This chain joins TRBV27 and TRBJ2-7; possible D gene TRBD2, 7 bases. V gave up 2 bases and J gave up 3 bases, with 8 bases separating them. The CDR3 runs to 13 residues. Germline CDR1 and CDR2: MNHEY and SMNVEV (reference sequence). The CDR3 nucleotides read TGTGCCAGCAGTTTAAGGGGGGGCTACGAGCAGTACTTC. Its protein product is CASSLRGGYEQYF.

The chain is built from TRBV10-3 and TRBJ2-4; 8 positions match TRBD2. Trimming at V came to 6 bases and at J to 4 bases, leaving 2 bases not matched to a gene. This CDR3 spans 13 amino acids. Per the germline V gene, CDR1 is ENHRY and CDR2 is SYGVKD. The CDR3 spells CAISSGGKNIQYF. The CDR3 region has the DNA TGTGCCATCAGCTCGGGGGGGAAAAACATTCAGTACTTC.

The V call is TRBV25-1, the J call TRBJ2-2, with 9 bases lining up with TRBD1. V gave up 4 bases and J gave up 10 bases; unmatched junction bases: 13. Germline V gene lookup returns CDR1 MGHDK and CDR2 SYGVNS. The CDR3 is 16 residues long. For the CDR3, the DNA is TGTGCCAGCAGTGGAGCTCCGGGACAGGGTAATCAGGAGCTGTTTTTT. It encodes CASSGAPGQGNQELFF.

This clone came up once. The rearrangement uses TRBV5-5 and TRBJ1-6; possibly TRBD1 for D (6 bases). Deletions cut 3 bases from V and 7 bases from J, with 17 bases between. CDR1 and CDR2 (germline): SGHKS, YYEKEE (reference sequence). This CDR3 comprises 16 residues. The CDR3 is CASSSTGTLPNSPLHF. The CDR3 bases are TGTGCCAGCAGCTCTACAGGGACCTTGCCGAATTCACCCCTCCACTTT.

The V and J genes are TRBV7-8 and TRBJ1-5; D unresolved. Germline CDR1 is SGHVS and CDR2 is FQNEAQ. The ends were cut back, 5 bases at V and 2 bases at J, with 13 bases in the middle. The CDR3 length is 15 residues. CDR3 in DNA: TGTGCCAGCAGCGCCTCCCAGAGCGGCAATCAGCCCCAGCATTTT. Encoded protein: CASSASQSGNQPQHF.

This clone was picked up one time. This chain connects TRBV13 to TRBJ1-4; 9 bases are shared with TRBD1. The trim removed 5 bases at V and 4 bases at J, leaving 5 bases unmatched. The length of the CDR3 is 15 residues. Germline-derived CDR1 and CDR2 are PRHDT and FYEKMQ (reference sequence). CDR3 residues: CASSEGQGYNEKLFF. CDR3 DNA sequence: TGTGCCAGCAGCGAGGGACAGGGTTATAATGAAAAACTGTTTTTT. The full variable domain, rest sourced from reference TRBV13 and TRBJ1-4, is AAGVIQSPRHLIKEKRETATLKCYPIPRHDTVYWYQQGPGQDPQFLISFYEKMQSDKGSIPDRFSAQQFSDYHSELNMSSLELGDSALYFCASSEGQGYNEKLFFGSGTQLSVL.

The chain combines TRBV5-4 with TRBJ2-6; D unclear. CDR3 length equals 14 residues. Per the germline V gene, CDR1 is SGHNT and CDR2 is YYREEE (reference sequence). Trimming took off 5 bases at V and 3 bases at J, with 9 bases between the two ends. CDR3 loop: CASRLSHGANVLTF. CDR3 nucleotide sequence: TGTGCCAGCAGGCTAAGTCATGGGGCCAACGTCCTGACTTTC.

This clone was observed a single time. This chain joins TRBV18 and TRBJ2-5, with D perhaps matching TRBD1 (5 bases). Germline values: CDR1 KGHSH, CDR2 LQKENI. Trimming pared 6 bases from V and 1 base from J, leaving 12 bases between. This CDR3 has 14 residues. The CDR3 loop reads CASSQGRAQETQYF. The CDR3 coding sequence is TGTGCCAGCTCGCAGGGCAGGGCCCAAGAGACCCAGTACTTC.

The V and J genes are TRBV30 and TRBJ1-6, with TRBD1 identical over 8 bases. Germline V gene sequence: CDR1 GTSNPN, CDR2 SVGIG (reference sequence). The CDR3 covers 13 residues. V dropped 4 bases and J dropped 5; count of bases not matched to a gene: 1. The CDR3 loop reads CAWTGQDNSPLHF. The CDR3 DNA reads TGTGCCTGGACGGGACAGGATAATTCACCCCTCCACTTT.